This TCR beta chain was found in a study of T cells in Graves' hyperthyroidism and ophthalmopathy. Study-wide background: Peripheral blood specimens were obtained at initial diagnosis, prior to any treatment. Study results and limitations: Before onset, by a median of around 6.4 months, the model predicted ophthalmopathy.

This clonotype was seen ten or more times. Its antigen is undetermined. TCR beta CDR3 sequences were amplified from RNA transcripts. The HTBI primer set was used in a first-round RT-PCR of the TCR CDR3. One entry per CDR3 protein, called by TCRdb with MiXCR from the multiplex PCR reads. The table shows a few hundred thousand distinct CDR3 sequences, with approximately 17% occurring only once. The CDR3 length is 14 residues. V shed 2 bases and J shed 4 bases, with 11 bases lying between them. Germline V CDR1 and CDR2: SGHAT, FQNNGV. The study left out patients who had uncontrolled infection, other autoimmune disease, pregnancy or lactation.

The TCR comes from a man aged 18 to 29 with Graves' ophthalmopathy. The sample taken for sequencing was blood. The chain carries TRBV11-2 and TRBJ1-1, with D possibly matching TRBD1 (5 bases). Here the CDR3 DNA reads TGTGCCAGCAGCTTATTAGACAGCTCCACTGAAGCTTTCTTT. Translated: CASSLLDSSTEAFF.